One sample yielded the 7 T cell receptor beta chains listed below, sequenced in a study of Graves' ophthalmopathy and Graves' hyperthyroidism (dated by TCRdb to between 2017 and 2018). The data were produced on an Illumina HiSeq 2000. For repertoire sequencing, TCR beta CDR3 regions were amplified from RNA transcripts. HTBI primers and the Qiagen OneStep RT-PCR kit were used in a first-round RT-PCR, which was followed by a second-round multiplex PCR, size selection and purification. The public reads were quality trimmed at Q25 with fastp and then assembled into clones with MiXCR by TCRdb, keeping productive beta chains. Rows are unified per CDR3 protein, each entry keeping the most common DNA and genes. This sample is represented by over a million distinct CDR3 sequences; 35% to 40% of them were singletons. The leading ten clones occupy more than 9.5% of the sample. The sample was peripheral blood or thyroid tissue (not recorded which). The source of these receptors is an adult man with Graves' hyperthyroidism.

To note about this clonotype: A read error may explain this, as a much larger clone is one base away. This sequence joins TRBV7-9 and TRBJ1-4; D unresolved. The CDR3 is 16 amino acids. V lost 5 bases and J 0 bases, leaving 13 bases between the germline ends. The germline gives CDR1 SEHNR, CDR2 FQNEAQ (reference sequence). The CDR3 sequence is CASSPGPSSTNEKLFF. For the CDR3, the DNA is TGTGCCAGCAGCCCAGGACCGAGCTCAACTAATGAAAAACTGTTTTTT.

The V and J genes are TRBV7-9 and TRBJ2-7; the match to TRBD1 covers 12 bases. Trimming at V came to 7 bases and at J to 6 bases, leaving 4 bases not matched to a gene. CDR3 length: 13 residues. The germline CDR1 and CDR2 sequences are SEHNR and FQNEAQ (reference sequence). The chain's CDR3 is CASTLGQGAEQYF. CDR3 nucleotides: TGTGCCAGCACCTTGGGACAGGGGGCCGAGCAGTACTTC.

The chain joins TRBV10-2 to TRBJ1-1, with a tentative D call TRBD1 (5 bases). V lost 8 bases to trimming and J lost 1 base, with 11 bases between them. The CDR3 runs 13 residues. Looked up from germline, CDR1 is WSHSY and CDR2 is SAAADI. The CDR3 spells CASRDGPNTEAFF. The CDR3 region has the DNA TGCGCCAGCCGGGACGGACCGAACACTGAAGCTTTCTTT.

Concerning this clonotype: A junction boundary mismatches the germline segment, possibly from a read error. The chain links TRBV7-9 to TRBJ1-4, with D possibly matching TRBD1 (6 bases). The CDR3 consists of 15 residues. Germline V gene sequence: CDR1 SEHNR, CDR2 FQNEAQ (reference sequence). The DNA of the CDR3 is TGTGCCAACAGCTTCGATTCCAGGGGAAACGAAAAACTGTTTTTT. It specifies CANSFDSRGNEKLFF.

Many counts were recorded for this clonotype. The chain employs TRBV20-1 and TRBJ2-2, with D perhaps TRBD2 (6 bases). Germline V gene sequence: CDR1 DFQATT, CDR2 SNEGSKA (reference sequence). Trimming shortened V by 0 bases and J by 1 base, and 12 bases separated the two germline ends. The CDR3 runs to 16 residues. This CDR3 is CSARDYGGGNTGELFF. The CDR3 coding sequence is TGCAGTGCTAGAGATTACGGGGGAGGGAACACCGGGGAGCTGTTTTTT.

Turning to this clonotype: This may arise from a read error, as a much more abundant clone is one base away. The chain combines TRBV5-1 with TRBJ1-2; TRBD1 agrees at 9 bases. Germline trimming cut 3 bases from V and 6 bases from J; bases unmatched to any gene: 3. Germline V CDR1 and CDR2: SGHRS, YFSETQ. This CDR3 region has 13 residues. DNA for the CDR3: TGCGCCAGCAGCTGGACAGGGGTGGATGGCTACACCTTC. Translated: CASSWTGVDGYTF.

At least ten counts were recorded for this clonotype. The chain employs TRBV10-3 and TRBJ1-1; the D is unclear. This CDR3 is built from 11 residues. Trimming removed 6 bases from V and 7 bases from J, with 9 bases in between. The germline V gene encodes CDR1 ENHRY and CDR2 SYGVKD. In nucleotides, the CDR3 is TGTGCCATCAGGACCTCGGGTGAAGCTTTCTTT. Its protein is CAIRTSGEAFF.